These 10 T cell receptor beta chains share one sample of origin, sequenced in a study of T cell responses to AZD1222 COVID-19 vaccine. This table comes from immunoSEQ multiplex PCR, and its TCRdb copy is limited to in-frame clones, with some not included. The table lists about 130,000 clones, just over 85% of them singletons, with about 12% in the top ten. Sample: peripheral blood, taken on day 0 of AZD1222 vaccination. The receptors were sampled from an adult in good health.

The V and J genes are TRBV2 and TRBJ2-1; no clear D gene. The CDR3 runs 12 residues. Per the germline V gene, CDR1 is SNHLY and CDR2 is FYNNEI. The V end was cut by 3 bases, the J end by 10 bases, with 10 bases between. CDR3 sequence (DNA): TGTGCCAGCAGTGATCACAGCAACGAGCAGTTCTTC. Translated, it gives CASSDHSNEQFF.

The V gene is TRBV9, the J gene TRBJ1-6; 8 positions agree with TRBD1. The CDR3 loop spans 18 amino acids. V lost 4 bases and J lost 2; bases outside the gene matches: 11. Germline V gene sequence: CDR1 SGDLS, CDR2 YYNGEE. CDR3 sequence: CASSQRPGGQAYNSPLHF. CDR3 DNA sequence: TGTGCCAGCAGCCAGAGGCCAGGGGGCCAGGCCTATAATTCACCCCTCCACTTT.

The chain carries TRBV5-1 and TRBJ1-2, with 8 bases matching TRBD1. The CDR3 runs to 15 residues. Germline V CDR1 and CDR2: SGHRS, YFSETQ. Trimming cost V 4 bases and J 2 bases; bases outside gene matches: 7. The CDR3 sequence: CASSADRGPNYGYTF. The CDR3 DNA reads TGCGCCAGCAGCGCCGACAGGGGCCCCAACTATGGCTACACCTTC. The whole variable domain, remainder taken from reference TRBV5-1 and TRBJ1-2, is KAGVTQTPRYLIKTRGQQVTLSCSPISGHRSVSWYQQTPGQGLQFLFEYFSETQRNKGNFPGRFSGRQFSNSRSEMNVSTLELGDSALYLCASSADRGPNYGYTFGSGTRLTVV.

J is TRBJ2-7 and V is TRBV19; 7 bases map to TRBD2. Germline values: CDR1 LNHDA, CDR2 SQIVND (reference sequence). V lost 4 bases and J lost 9; bases outside the gene matches: 9. CDR3 length: 13 residues. CDR3 coding DNA: TGTGCCAGTAGTACGGGACTAAGGGAGCGGCAGTACTTC. It translates to CASSTGLRERQYF.

The chain couples TRBV6-5 to TRBJ2-7, with 7 bases identical to TRBD2. Per germline, CDR1 MNHEY and CDR2 SVGAGI. With 4 bases clipped from V and 5 bases from J, the junction kept 2 bases outside the gene matches. CDR3 size: 12 residues. In nucleotides, the CDR3 is TGTGCCAGCAGTTGGGGAGGGCACGAGCAGTACTTC. Translated: CASSWGGHEQYF.

The chain carries TRBV7-2 and TRBJ1-5, with 7 bases aligning to TRBD1. The CDR3 consists of 15 residues. CDR1 and CDR2 from the germline V gene are SGHTA and FQGNSA. Losses at the gene ends were 5 bases for V and 5 bases for J; bases not matched to a gene: 9. The CDR3 region has the DNA TGTGCCAGCAGCGTGACCGGGACAGCATATCAGCCCCAGCATTTT. This codes for CASSVTGTAYQPQHF.

V is TRBV28 and J is TRBJ2-3, with D perhaps matching TRBD2 (5 bases). This CDR3 comprises 13 residues. Per the germline V gene, CDR1 is MDHEN and CDR2 is SYDVKM. The V end was cut by 6 bases, the J end by 6 bases, with 13 bases between. The CDR3 region is CASRDSPGDTQYF. DNA for the CDR3: TGTGCCAGCAGGGACTCACCGGGGGATACGCAGTATTTT.

J is TRBJ1-2 and V is TRBV28; 9 bases align to TRBD1. Trimming removed 5 bases from V and 5 bases from J; junction bases left unmatched: 18. This CDR3 region has 18 residues. The germline CDR1 and CDR2 sequences are MDHEN and SYDVKM. The CDR3 DNA reads TGTGCCAGCAGTCAGGTGGGAGGTGGGGGACAGGGTCCTTATGGCTACACCTTC. It yields the protein CASSQVGGGGQGPYGYTF.

The chain carries TRBV7-9 and TRBJ2-3; maybe TRBD2 (7 bases). Trimming stripped 2 bases from V and 4 bases from J, with 13 bases between. The CDR3 is 15 residues long. CDR1 is SEHNR and CDR2 is FQNEAQ in the germline V gene (reference sequence). CDR3 protein: CASSLMGGLADTQYF. The CDR3 coding sequence is TGTGCCAGCAGCTTAATGGGGGGGCTGGCAGATACGCAGTATTTT.

V gene TRBV5-1 combines with J gene TRBJ2-7, with 7 bases fitting TRBD1. The CDR3 runs 13 residues. The germline gives CDR1 SGHRS, CDR2 YFSETQ. The J segment lost 3 bases and the V segment lost 3 bases, leaving 3 bases of the junction unmatched. CDR3 region: CASSSTGYYEQYF. The CDR3 region has the DNA TGCGCCAGCAGCTCGACAGGGTACTACGAGCAGTACTTC.